This paragraph reports one TCR beta chain. This clone was picked up one time. Its antigen is not yet known. The input lacks base qualities; no much larger clone sits a single base away. These data originate in a study of shared clonotypes between healthy human individuals (dated by TCRdb to 2018 to 2020). Background for the entire study: The cohort included three men and a couple of women between 18 and 49 years of age. Per donor, three plates each were used for CD4 naive and CD4 memory, two for CD8 naive, and one for CD8 memory. To estimate repertoire size and how much clonotypes are shared between individuals, the study performed deep sequencing of blood TCR repertoires from a few healthy adults. To increase sequencing depth and limit assay-specific biases, TCR repertoire library preparation and sequencing were carried out by different laboratories using diverse techniques. Leukapheresis yielded between about 0.94 and 10 billion PBMCs per donor.

Results the study describes overall, beyond this receptor: Based on pairwise subsampling, the degree of clonotype sharing among donors was expected to be affected by sequencing depth. Rarefaction of sorted-subset datasets indicated incomplete sequencing despite the large sequencing depth. Compared with non-shared clonotypes, clonotypes shared by all four sorted-subset donors had higher generation probabilities. Across a few donors, roughly 5% of naive CD4, roughly 3.8% of naive CD8, under 2.5% of memory CD4, and approximately 0.4% of memory CD8 clonotypes were shared. The small number of donors limited the genetic and exposure-history diversity represented. Only blood was sampled, and tissue TCR repertoires likely differ from those in blood. Estimated clonotype richness was generally larger for naive than for memory subsets.

For the CD8 naive samples, CD45RO-negative cells were positively selected for CCR7, yielding a CD45RA+CCR7+ population from which TemRA cells were excluded. The donors were healthy, HIV-negative adults with no recently reported acute infections or vaccinations. Every donor was a Caucasian adult residing in Nashville, Tennessee, USA. Blood was collected by leukapheresis, and PBMCs were isolated by Ficoll-Histopaque density gradient centrifugation and then cryopreserved in liquid nitrogen vapor phase. Purity and quantity of every magnetically sorted T cell population were checked by analytical flow cytometry. Genomic DNA was isolated from every sorted fraction and measured by UV absorbance on a Nanodrop 2000c. TCR CDR3 regions were amplified from genomic DNA by multiplex PCR using the deep immunoSEQ assay. Extracted genomic DNA from each cell subset was spread evenly across all wells of several immunoSEQ 96-well plates, with each plate serving as a replicate. For sorted subsets, each replicate PCR was loaded with roughly 190 ng genomic DNA, equivalent to about 30,000 T cell genomes. The purified libraries were quantified using a Qubit 3.0 fluorometer, sized with a Bioanalyzer 2100, and then quantified again using the KAPA Library Quantification kit. A separate single-read 150-cycle Illumina NextSeq 550 flow cell was used to sequence each immunoSEQ 96-well plate. In the source study's methods: The immunoSEQ output contained only junctional sequences without quality scores, so filtering could not match that applied to full-length reads. To assign V/J genes and CDR3, sequences were annotated against IMGT germline references using PyIR, a Python wrapper for IgBLAST v1.9. Any read was removed if the V/J assignment was weak (E-value above 1e-6), the CDR3 was missing, or the read contained stop codons, out-of-frame junctions, or ambiguous translated residues. V3J clonotypes were defined as sequences sharing an identical inferred V gene, J gene, and CDR3 amino acid sequence. Percentage overlap between repertoires was calculated by dividing the number of shared unique clonotypes by the size of the smaller repertoire. Richness of each repertoire was evaluated using RTK rarefaction, the Chao1 estimator, and Recon v2.1 estimates of unobserved clonotypes. For all TCRbeta clonotypes obtained by the gDNA method from a few donors, generation probabilities were computed with OLGA. TCRdb obtained this table from immuneACCESS and retained in-frame rearrangements with V and J assigned. These tables miss some clones; where compared with another copy, unresolved V genes account for less than half of the shortfall, and the remainder is unexplained. The V and J calls and clone size come from that table; D and trimming were worked out from the DNA. The sample yields about 680,000 clones; 92% were counted once. Nearly 25% of the sample is in the top ten clones.

V is cut by 2 bases and J by 7 bases, and the space between the germline ends is 15 bases. The CDR3 holds 15 amino acids from the cysteine to the phenylalanine. Solely the CDR3 DNA is kept, with 45 bases framed from the first base. CDR1 MNHEY and CDR2 SMNVEV were looked up in the germline V gene (reference sequence). The receptor was isolated from a man aged 30 to 45 in good health. Material: naive CD8+ T cells sorted from blood. Taken with the paper, the label for cell subset or site translates to: CD45RA+CCR7+. The chain employs TRBV27 and TRBJ2-1; perhaps TRBD1 is the D gene, with 6 bases matching. The nucleotide sequence is given as TGTGCCAGCAGTTTAGCGAAGGGACACACGAATGAGCAGTTCTTC. Its protein product is CASSLAKGHTNEQFF.